Each of the 17 T cell receptor beta chains below was sequenced from the same sample in a study of blood T cells in healthy people across ages. Then a second PCR, running roughly 7 to 12 cycles, was carried out with a sample-barcoded 5' primer and a J-beta primer mix. TCRdb called the 5' RACE reads again in MiXCR, with one record for every CDR3 protein. The sample shows roughly 1.5 million distinct CDR3 sequences, approximately 43% of them seen only once. Sequenced: blood. The receptors stem from a woman aged 18 to 35 in good health.

This clonotype was counted at least ten times. J is TRBJ2-1 and V is TRBV29-1; D call uncertain. V was cut by 5 bases and J by 7 bases, with 6 bases left in between. This CDR3 region has 10 residues. The V gene's germline CDR1 is SQVTM and CDR2 ANQGSEA. This CDR3 reads CSVNLNEQFF. CDR3 DNA sequence: TGCAGCGTTAACTTGAATGAGCAGTTCTTC.

This clonotype turned up a few times. The chain links TRBV7-9 to TRBJ1-3, with D tentatively TRBD1 (5 bases). Germline CDR1 SEHNR, CDR2 FQNEAQ (reference sequence). Trimming stripped 4 bases from V and 4 bases from J, with 11 bases between. This CDR3 is 14 amino acids long. The CDR3 is CASSWTGEGNTIYF. The CDR3 DNA reads as TGTGCCAGCAGCTGGACGGGGGAAGGAAACACCATATATTTT.

CDR3 nucleotide sequence: TGTGCCAGCTCCCTAAGTTCGAGCGGCAATGAGCAGTTCTTC. It yields the protein CASSLSSSGNEQFF. The chain carries TRBV6-2 or TRBV6-3 and TRBJ2-1, with D perhaps TRBD2 (5 bases). This CDR3 comprises 14 residues. The germline gives CDR1 MNHEY, CDR2 SVGEGT. Trimming shortened V by 8 bases and J by 6 bases, and 17 bases separated the two germline ends.

This chain uses TRBV24-1 with TRBJ2-1, with TRBD2 matching over 10 bases. V dropped 10 bases and J dropped 0; count of bases not matched to a gene: 11. The germline V gene has CDR1 KGHDR and CDR2 SFDVKD. The CDR3 consists of 17 residues. The CDR3 loop reads CATSPGLAVNSYNEQFF. CDR3 nucleotide sequence: TGTGCCACTTCCCCTGGACTAGCGGTAAACTCCTACAATGAGCAGTTCTTC.

CDR3 residues: CASSEDRGPYNEQFF. The CDR3 DNA is TGCGCCAGCAGCGAGGACAGGGGGCCCTACAATGAGCAGTTCTTC. The chain carries TRBV5-1 and TRBJ2-1, with 11 positions matching TRBD1. This CDR3 comprises 15 residues. CDR1 is SGHRS and CDR2 is YFSETQ in the germline V gene. The V segment lost 4 bases and the J segment 2 bases; nucleotides outside the gene matches: 2.

The gene calls are TRBV9 and TRBJ2-1; D is ambiguous. Germline loops: CDR1 SGDLS, CDR2 YYNGEE. The CDR3 runs to 14 residues. The germline V and J ends were trimmed by 2 bases and 7 bases, with 13 bases remaining between them. CDR3 DNA: TGTGCCAGCAGCGTCTCCGCGCTTGGAAATGAGCAGTTCTTC. Amino acid sequence: CASSVSALGNEQFF.

This sequence joins TRBV20-1 and TRBJ2-5; TRBD1 might be the D (6 bases). In germline, CDR1 is DFQATT, CDR2 SNEGSKA (reference sequence). V lost 0 bases to trimming and J lost 2 bases, with 13 bases between them. The CDR3 sequence is 15 residues long. In DNA, the CDR3 is TGCAGTGCTAGAGACAGGGGTAACTATCAAGAGACCCAGTACTTC. Protein product: CSARDRGNYQETQYF.

This clonotype was counted once. V gene TRBV12-3 or TRBV12-4 combines with J gene TRBJ2-3; perhaps TRBD2 as D (7 bases). The CDR3 is 13 amino acids. V dropped 9 bases and J dropped 2 bases, with 12 bases sitting between them. CDR3 region: CASKGGNTDTQYF. The CDR3 DNA reads TGTGCCAGTAAGGGGGGGAACACAGATACGCAGTATTTT.

About this clonotype itself: A read error may account for a junction end that differs from germline. The J gene is TRBJ2-1, the V gene TRBV5-1, with a tentative D call TRBD2 (5 bases). Germline V gives CDR1 SGHRS, CDR2 YFSETQ. CDR3 length: 15 residues. The CDR3 sequence is CASSLLASSYNGQFF. The CDR3 DNA reads as TGCGCCAGCAGCTTGTTGGCTAGCTCCTACAATGGGCAGTTCTTC.

The V gene is TRBV5-1, the J gene TRBJ1-1; possibly TRBD1 for D (5 bases). The CDR3 contains 16 residues. V was shortened by 0 bases and J by 1 base, with 13 bases between the two germline ends. Germline CDR1 reads SGHRS; CDR2 reads YFSETQ. The CDR3 region is CASSLGYPGRNTEAFF. The CDR3 DNA is TGCGCCAGCAGCTTGGGTTATCCAGGGAGGAACACTGAAGCTTTCTTT.

Details on this clonotype: The conserved phenylalanine or tryptophan normally closing the CDR3 is absent here, so this likely arose from a read error. V and J are TRBV4-1 and TRBJ2-1; possibly TRBD2 for D (5 bases). CDR3 size: 15 residues. V was trimmed by 0 bases and J by 2 bases, leaving 8 bases between them. Germline assignment: CDR1 MGHRA and CDR2 YSYEKL. The DNA for the CDR3 is TGCGCCAGCAGCCAAGAACTAGGCCCCTACAATGAGCAGTTCTGC. It yields the protein CASSQELGPYNEQFC.

The chain has TRBV9 and TRBJ2-1; TRBD2 matches at 9 bases. The CDR3 covers 16 residues. Germline CDR1 reads SGDLS; CDR2 reads YYNGEE. V was clipped by 3 bases and J by 6 bases; unmatched bases: 10. Written as DNA, the CDR3 is TGTGCCAGCAGCGCAACCGGGAGCGGGAGGAGCAATGAGCAGTTCTTC. Encoded protein: CASSATGSGRSNEQFF.

Comment on this clonotype: The junction departs from the called germline gene at one end, perhaps through a read error. The CDR3 DNA sequence: TGTGCCACCAGCAGAGATGCGGTACACAATGGGCAGTTCTTC. It encodes CATSRDAVHNGQFF. This rearrangement joins TRBV15 to TRBJ2-1; no clear D gene. The CDR3 has 14 amino acids. Germline values: CDR1 LNHNV, CDR2 YYDKDF (reference sequence). Combining the CDR3 with reference TRBV15 and TRBJ2-1 gives the whole variable domain DAMVIQNPRYQVTQFGKPVTLSCSQTLNHNVMYWYQQKSSQAPKLLFHYYDKDFNNEADTPDNFQSRRPNTSFCFLDIRSPGLGDTAMYLCATSRDAVHNGQFFGPGTRLTVL.

This clonotype was detected only a few times. V and J are TRBV4-3 and TRBJ1-4, with TRBD1 as a possible D gene (5 bases). V lost 1 base to trimming and J lost 8 bases, with 17 bases between them. The CDR3 runs 16 residues. Germline values: CDR1 LGHNA, CDR2 YSLEER. CDR3 residues: CASSQAGTPFGEKLFF. CDR3 DNA sequence: TGCGCCAGCAGCCAAGCCGGGACCCCCTTCGGCGAAAAACTGTTTTTT.

This clonotype was detected only once. Being one base from a much bigger clone, this may be a read error. The V and J genes are TRBV20-1 and TRBJ2-5; D not resolved. The CDR3 runs to 15 residues. Germline V gives CDR1 DFQATT, CDR2 SNEGSKA (reference sequence). V was shortened by 5 bases and J by 11 bases, with 27 bases between the two germline ends. CDR3 nucleotide sequence: TGCAGTGCTGCTATGCCGGGTCAATTTCCTACGGAGCAGTACTTC. It codes for CSAAMPGQFPTEQYF.

This sequence joins TRBV29-1 and TRBJ1-5; unclear D gene. Trimming pared 5 bases from V and 9 bases from J, leaving 17 bases between. The CDR3 loop spans 13 amino acids. Germline V gene data show CDR1 as SQVTM and CDR2 as ANQGSEA. CDR3 sequence: CSVRFGPGMPQHF. The CDR3 coding sequence is TGCAGCGTTAGGTTTGGTCCTGGGATGCCCCAGCATTTT.

This rearrangement joins TRBV25-1 to TRBJ2-1; D unclear. The V gene lost 4 bases and the J gene lost 10 bases, with 8 bases spanning the gap. This CDR3 is built from 11 residues. Per germline, CDR1 MGHDK and CDR2 SYGVNS. In DNA, the CDR3 is TGTGCCAGCAGTGGGTCACGAGAGCAGTTCTTC. Amino acid sequence: CASSGSREQFF.